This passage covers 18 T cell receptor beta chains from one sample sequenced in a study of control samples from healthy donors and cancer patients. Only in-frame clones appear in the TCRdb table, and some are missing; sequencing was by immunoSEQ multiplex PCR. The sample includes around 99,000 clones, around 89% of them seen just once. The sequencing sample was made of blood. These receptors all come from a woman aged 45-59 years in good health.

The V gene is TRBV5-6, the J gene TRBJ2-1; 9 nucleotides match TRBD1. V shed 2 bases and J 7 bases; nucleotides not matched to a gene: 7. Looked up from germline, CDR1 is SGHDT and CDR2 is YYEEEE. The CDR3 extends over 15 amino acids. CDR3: CASSFLGTGTNEQFF. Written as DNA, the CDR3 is TGTGCCAGCAGCTTTCTCGGGACAGGGACAAATGAGCAGTTCTTC.

CDR3 loop: CASSFLGTDTQYF. The CDR3 nucleotides read TGTGCCAGCAGCTTTCTCGGGACAGATACGCAGTATTTT. The chain has TRBV11-3 and TRBJ2-3, with unresolved D. CDR1 SGHNT and CDR2 YENEEA come from the germline V gene. CDR3 size: 13 residues. V was clipped by 3 bases and J by 3 bases, with 7 bases between them.

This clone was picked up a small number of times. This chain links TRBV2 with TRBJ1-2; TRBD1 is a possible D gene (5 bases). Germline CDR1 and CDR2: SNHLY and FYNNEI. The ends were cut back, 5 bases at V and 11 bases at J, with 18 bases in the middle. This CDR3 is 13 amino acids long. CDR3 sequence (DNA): TGTGCCAGCAGTCGGGACCCGCTTAACGCGTACACCTTC. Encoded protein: CASSRDPLNAYTF.

For the CDR3, the DNA is TGTGCCACCAGCAGAGATCTCTCTTTCGGGACAGGGGGCGCCCCCCTCCACTTT. Protein product: CATSRDLSFGTGGAPLHF. The chain has TRBV15 and TRBJ1-6, with TRBD1 matching 12 bases. The CDR3 length is 18 residues. Germline trimming cut 0 bases from V and 13 bases from J; bases unmatched to any gene: 13. Germline V gene data show CDR1 as LNHNV and CDR2 as YYDKDF (reference sequence).

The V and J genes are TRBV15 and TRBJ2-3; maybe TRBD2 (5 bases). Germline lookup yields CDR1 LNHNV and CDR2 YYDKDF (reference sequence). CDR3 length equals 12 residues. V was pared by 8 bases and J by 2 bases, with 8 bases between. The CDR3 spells CATQGLTDTQYF. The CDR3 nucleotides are TGTGCCACCCAAGGACTCACAGATACGCAGTATTTT. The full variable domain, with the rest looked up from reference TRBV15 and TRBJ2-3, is DAMVIQNPRYQVTQFGKPVTLSCSQTLNHNVMYWYQQKSSQAPKLLFHYYDKDFNNEADTPDNFQSRRPNTSFCFLDIRSPGLGDTAMYLCATQGLTDTQYFGPGTRLTVL.

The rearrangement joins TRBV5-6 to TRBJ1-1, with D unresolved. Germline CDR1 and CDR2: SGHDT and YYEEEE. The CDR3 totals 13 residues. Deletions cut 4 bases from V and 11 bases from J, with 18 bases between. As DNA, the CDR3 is TGTGCCAGCAGCCCGGGGTCCGCGAGGGATGCTTTCTTT. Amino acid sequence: CASSPGSARDAFF.

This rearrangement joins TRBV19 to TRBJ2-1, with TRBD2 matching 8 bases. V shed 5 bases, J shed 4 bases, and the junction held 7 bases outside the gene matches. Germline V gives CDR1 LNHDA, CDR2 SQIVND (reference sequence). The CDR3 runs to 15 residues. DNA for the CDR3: TGTGCCAGTAGTCACACGGGGACTAGTTACAATGAGCAGTTCTTC. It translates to CASSHTGTSYNEQFF.

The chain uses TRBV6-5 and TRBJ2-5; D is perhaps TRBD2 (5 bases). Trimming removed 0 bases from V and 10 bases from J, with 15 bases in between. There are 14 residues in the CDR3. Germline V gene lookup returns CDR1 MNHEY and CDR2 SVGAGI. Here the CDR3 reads CASSYSAGDGDQYF. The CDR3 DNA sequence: TGTGCCAGCAGTTACTCCGCCGGGGATGGGGACCAGTACTTC.

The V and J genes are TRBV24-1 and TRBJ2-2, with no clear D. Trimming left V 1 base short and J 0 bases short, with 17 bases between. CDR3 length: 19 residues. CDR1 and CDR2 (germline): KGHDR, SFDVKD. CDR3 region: CATSDLSAVSAANTGELFF. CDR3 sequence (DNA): TGTGCCACCAGTGATTTATCGGCAGTATCCGCGGCGAACACCGGGGAGCTGTTTTTT.

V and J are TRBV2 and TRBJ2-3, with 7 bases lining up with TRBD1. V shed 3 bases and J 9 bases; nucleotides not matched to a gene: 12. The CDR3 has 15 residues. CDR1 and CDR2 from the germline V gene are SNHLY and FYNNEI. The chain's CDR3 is CASSEWATGSRTQYF. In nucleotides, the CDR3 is TGTGCCAGCAGTGAGTGGGCGACAGGGAGCAGAACGCAGTATTTT.

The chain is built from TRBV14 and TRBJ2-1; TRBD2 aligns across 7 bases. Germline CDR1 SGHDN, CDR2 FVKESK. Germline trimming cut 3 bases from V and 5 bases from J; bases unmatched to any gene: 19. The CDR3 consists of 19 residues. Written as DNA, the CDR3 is TGTGCCAGCAGCCACCCTACGGGTCTCCGGGGAGGGTGGGACAATGAGCAGTTCTTC. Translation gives CASSHPTGLRGGWDNEQFF.

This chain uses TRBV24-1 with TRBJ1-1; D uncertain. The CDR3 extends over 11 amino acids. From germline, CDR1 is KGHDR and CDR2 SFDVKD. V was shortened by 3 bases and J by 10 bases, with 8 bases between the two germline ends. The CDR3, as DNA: TGTGCCACCAGTGATGGGGTGGGAGCTTTCTTT. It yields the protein CATSDGVGAFF.

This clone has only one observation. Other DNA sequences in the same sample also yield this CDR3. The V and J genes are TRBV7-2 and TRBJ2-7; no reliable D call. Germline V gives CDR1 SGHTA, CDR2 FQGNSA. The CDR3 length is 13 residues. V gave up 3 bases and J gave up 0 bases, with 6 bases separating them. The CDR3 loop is CASSFGGSYEQYV. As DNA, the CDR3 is TGTGCCAGCAGCTTCGGCGGCTCCTACGAGCAGTACGTC.

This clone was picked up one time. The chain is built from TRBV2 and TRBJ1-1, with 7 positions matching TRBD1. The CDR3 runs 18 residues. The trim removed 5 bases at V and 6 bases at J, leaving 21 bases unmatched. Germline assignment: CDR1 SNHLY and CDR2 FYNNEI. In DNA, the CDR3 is TGTGCCAGCAGTAACATTTTGTCTCCAGGGGGAAGAGGGGCTGAAGCTTTCTTT. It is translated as CASSNILSPGGRGAEAFF.

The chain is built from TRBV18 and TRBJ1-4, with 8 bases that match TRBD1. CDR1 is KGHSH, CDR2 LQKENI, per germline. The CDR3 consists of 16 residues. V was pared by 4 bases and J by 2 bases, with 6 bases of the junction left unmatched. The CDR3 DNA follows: TGTGCCAGCTCACGAAACAGGGGGAGCACTAATGAAAAACTGTTTTTT. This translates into CASSRNRGSTNEKLFF.

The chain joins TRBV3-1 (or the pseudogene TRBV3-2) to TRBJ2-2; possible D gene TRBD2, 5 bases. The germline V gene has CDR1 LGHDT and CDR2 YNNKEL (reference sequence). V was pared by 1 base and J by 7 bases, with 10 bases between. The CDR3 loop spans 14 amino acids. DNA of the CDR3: TGTGCCAGCAGCCAAGGCCTAGCCGACGGGGAGCTGTTTTTT. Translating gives CASSQGLADGELFF.

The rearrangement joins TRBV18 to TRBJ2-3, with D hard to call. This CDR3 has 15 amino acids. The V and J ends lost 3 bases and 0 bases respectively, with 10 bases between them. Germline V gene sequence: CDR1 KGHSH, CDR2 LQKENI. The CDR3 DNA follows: TGTGCCAGCTCACCGTCGGCATCTAGCACAGATACGCAGTATTTT. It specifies CASSPSASSTDTQYF.

Written as DNA, the CDR3 is TGTGCCAGCAGCGTGGCCCCAGGGTCGTACAATGAGCAGTTCTTC. This sequence encodes CASSVAPGSYNEQFF. The chain recombines TRBV9 with TRBJ2-1; D is perhaps TRBD1 (5 bases). Trimming took off 2 bases at V and 4 bases at J, with 13 bases between the two ends. Germline CDR1 reads SGDLS; CDR2 reads YYNGEE. CDR3 size: 15 residues. The full variable domain, completed using reference TRBV9 and TRBJ2-1, is DSGVTQTPKHLITATGQRVTLRCSPRSGDLSVYWYQQSLDQGLQFLIQYYNGEERAKGNILERFSAQQFPDLHSELNLSSLELGDSALYFCASSVAPGSYNEQFFGPGTRLTVL.